This T cell receptor beta chain was identified during a study of radiotherapy plus CTLA-4 blockade in lung cancer (dated by TCRdb to between 2018 and 2020). About the full investigation: Objective responses occurred in around 20% of enrolled patients, and less than 35% achieved disease control. Overall study outcomes, separate from this receptor: After treatment with radiotherapy and ipilimumab, TCR clones that originated in tumors expanded in peripheral blood. The strongest predictors of response were reported to be early dynamic shifts in blood T cell clones along with a rise in serum interferon-beta following radiation.

Library construction relied on the immunoSEQ multiplex PCR assay. TCRdb limited this immuneACCESS table to in-frame rearrangements with V and J called. A share of clones is missing; checked studies link under half to unresolved V genes, and the rest is unexplained. The sample records 80,000 or so clones, about 84% of which are singletons. The ten top clones hold 0.79% of the sample. From the cysteine through the phenylalanine, the CDR3 covers 15 amino acids. Kept here is only the CDR3 DNA, which spans 45 bases and is read in frame from base 1. The germline V gene specifies SGDLS as CDR1 and YYNGEE as CDR2. V loses 0 bases, J loses 2 bases, and the germline ends lie 11 bases apart. Focal radiation therapy combined with CTLA-4 blockade (ipilimumab) was tested in patients with chemo-refractory metastatic non-small-cell lung cancer. Remarks on this clone: Its antigen is still unknown. Base qualities are not recorded, but no much larger clone differs from it by a single base.

The sequence links TRBV9 to TRBJ2-5; no D segment can be confidently identified. This receptor was obtained from a human donor with non-small cell lung cancer who had stable disease on radiotherapy plus ipilimumab. Specimen: peripheral blood, collected from a patient treated with radiotherapy plus ipilimumab. This receptor has the CDR3 CASSVATSRQETQYF. DNA sequence: TGTGCCAGCAGCGTAGCGACTTCAAGGCAAGAGACCCAGTACTTC.